A selection of T cell receptor beta chains follows, all from one sample in a study of cytomegalovirus exposure and HLA in healthy donors. The method was immunoSEQ multiplex PCR; TCRdb's version includes in-frame clones alone and lacks a portion of them. This sample carries roughly 89,000 clones, about four fifths of them seen once, and the ten largest clones take around 2%. What was sequenced was PBMCs. The receptor set was obtained from a woman in her 30s in good health and CMV-seronegative. Each CDR3 is given with its conserved first and last residue. The D gene is left open where the match is weak. Size values are once, few and many counts, or a class for expanded clones, and some rows have none.

CDR3nt: TGTGCCAGCAGCTCGGGCGGGACCCCACGTTCACCCCTCCACTTT; CDR3aa: CASSSGGTPRSPLHF; len: 15; d_gene: .; j_gene: TRBJ1-6; v_gene: TRBV7-9; abundance: .
CDR3nt: TGTTCCAGCAGCCCCGGGGATAGCGGGAACCTTTTGGAAGAGACCCAGTACTTC; CDR3aa: CSSSPGDSGNLLEETQYF; len: 18; d_gene: TRBD2; j_gene: TRBJ2-5; v_gene: TRBV7-9; abundance: once
CDR3nt: TGCGCCAGCAGCCTGCAAGGGGGTAACACTGAAGCTTTCTTT; CDR3aa: CASSLQGGNTEAFF; len: 14; d_gene: .; j_gene: TRBJ1-1; v_gene: TRBV5-1; abundance: few
CDR3nt: TGTGCCAGCAGCCAGAAAGAGGGGGTAGAGACCCAGTACTTC; CDR3aa: CASSQKEGVETQYF; len: 14; d_gene: .; j_gene: TRBJ2-5; v_gene: TRBV4-2; abundance: few
CDR3nt: TGTGCCAGCTGCCCCCGGCCAGGGGCATACAATGAGCAGTTCTTC; CDR3aa: CASCPRPGAYNEQFF; len: 15; d_gene: .; j_gene: TRBJ2-1; v_gene: TRBV7-9; abundance: .
CDR3nt: TGTGCCAGCAGCCAAGATATGACGGCAGCCGCTAGTTTCTATGGCTACACCTTC; CDR3aa: CASSQDMTAAASFYGYTF; len: 18; d_gene: .; j_gene: TRBJ1-2; v_gene: TRBV4-2; abundance: .
CDR3nt: TGTGCCAGCAGCTTAGGGACTAGCGGGACAGATACGCAGTATTTT; CDR3aa: CASSLGTSGTDTQYF; len: 15; d_gene: TRBD2; j_gene: TRBJ2-3; v_gene: TRBV7-9; abundance: .
CDR3nt: TGTGCCAGTAACCCGGGACAGGGGGGCTACGGCTACACCTTC; CDR3aa: CASNPGQGGYGYTF; len: 14; d_gene: TRBD1; j_gene: TRBJ1-2; v_gene: TRBV9; abundance: .
CDR3nt: TGCGCCAGCAGCTTGAGAGCGGATGGGGATGAGCAGTTCTTC; CDR3aa: CASSLRADGDEQFF; len: 14; d_gene: .; j_gene: TRBJ2-1; v_gene: TRBV5-1; abundance: .
CDR3nt: TGCGCCAGCAGCCAAGAAATCGCAACCGGGACTAGCCCCACAGATACGCAGTATTTT; CDR3aa: CASSQEIATGTSPTDTQYF; len: 19; d_gene: TRBD2; j_gene: TRBJ2-3; v_gene: TRBV4-3; abundance: .
CDR3nt: TGTGCCAGCAGCCAAGATATTAGTGAGCAGTTCTTC; CDR3aa: CASSQDISEQFF; len: 12; d_gene: .; j_gene: TRBJ2-1; v_gene: TRBV4-2; abundance: .
CDR3nt: TGTGCCAGCAGCTTAGCCAGGGCCGGGGAGCTGTTTTTT; CDR3aa: CASSLARAGELFF; len: 13; d_gene: .; j_gene: TRBJ2-2; v_gene: TRBV11-2; abundance: .
CDR3nt: TGTGCCAGCAGTGACCTACAGGGGCATACTGAAGCTTTCTTT; CDR3aa: CASSDLQGHTEAFF; len: 14; d_gene: TRBD1; j_gene: TRBJ1-1; v_gene: TRBV6-1; abundance: .
CDR3nt: TGTGCCAGTAGCCTAGGGGGACAGGGTTGGAATGGCTACACCTTC; CDR3aa: CASSLGGQGWNGYTF; len: 15; d_gene: TRBD1; j_gene: TRBJ1-2; v_gene: TRBV19; abundance: .
CDR3nt: TGCAGCGTTGAACCCCAGGCTATATACGGAAACAATGAGCAGTTCTTC; CDR3aa: CSVEPQAIYGNNEQFF; len: 16; d_gene: .; j_gene: TRBJ2-1; v_gene: TRBV29-1; abundance: .
CDR3nt: TGTGCCAGCAGCCGACCTCCGGGAGTAAAGGACGAGCAGTACTTC; CDR3aa: CASSRPPGVKDEQYF; len: 15; d_gene: .; j_gene: TRBJ2-7; v_gene: TRBV7-2; abundance: .
CDR3nt: TGCGCCAGCAGCACGGACAGCGCCTCCATGAACACTGAAGCTTTCTTT; CDR3aa: CASSTDSASMNTEAFF; len: 16; d_gene: .; j_gene: TRBJ1-1; v_gene: TRBV5-1; abundance: .
CDR3nt: TGTGCCAGCAGTGGCGGGGCCGGCGACTACAATGAGCAGTTCTTC; CDR3aa: CASSGGAGDYNEQFF; len: 15; d_gene: .; j_gene: TRBJ2-1; v_gene: TRBV6-5; abundance: few
CDR3nt: TGTGCCAGCAGTGAGTACAGGGGAGAAAATCAGCCCCAGCATTTT; CDR3aa: CASSEYRGENQPQHF; len: 15; d_gene: TRBD1; j_gene: TRBJ1-5; v_gene: TRBV2; abundance: .
CDR3nt: TGTGCCAGTAGTTCCCCCAGGGTTCCCGGGGAGCTGTTTTTT; CDR3aa: CASSSPRVPGELFF; len: 14; d_gene: .; j_gene: TRBJ2-2; v_gene: TRBV19; abundance: .
CDR3nt: TGTGCCAGCAGTAGGCAGGGCCTTATGAACACTGAAGCTTTCTTT; CDR3aa: CASSRQGLMNTEAFF; len: 15; d_gene: .; j_gene: TRBJ1-1; v_gene: TRBV2; abundance: .
CDR3nt: TGTGCCAGCAGCGTAACCCCCTACTACGAGCAGTACTTC; CDR3aa: CASSVTPYYEQYF; len: 13; d_gene: .; j_gene: TRBJ2-7; v_gene: TRBV9; abundance: .
CDR3nt: TGTGCCAGCAGTATTTATCAGGTTGTACAGCCCCAGCATTTT; CDR3aa: CASSIYQVVQPQHF; len: 14; d_gene: .; j_gene: TRBJ1-5; v_gene: TRBV28; abundance: .
CDR3nt: TGTGCCAGCAGGGACACGGGTTTGTTCGAGCAGTACTTC; CDR3aa: CASRDTGLFEQYF; len: 13; d_gene: .; j_gene: TRBJ2-7; v_gene: TRBV27; abundance: .
CDR3nt: TGCGCCAGCAGCCAGGGACTAGCGGGGCCCACCACCTATCTCTACGAGCAGTACTTC; CDR3aa: CASSQGLAGPTTYLYEQYF; len: 19; d_gene: TRBD2; j_gene: TRBJ2-7; v_gene: TRBV5-1; abundance: .
CDR3nt: TGTGCCAGCAGCTTAGTCCCAGGGTCGAACACCGGGGAGCTGTTTTTT; CDR3aa: CASSLVPGSNTGELFF; len: 16; d_gene: .; j_gene: TRBJ2-2; v_gene: TRBV11-3; abundance: few
CDR3nt: TGTGCCAGCAGCTTGTCTGGGGGCTTAAGCAATCAGCCCCAGCATTTT; CDR3aa: CASSLSGGLSNQPQHF; len: 16; d_gene: .; j_gene: TRBJ1-5; v_gene: TRBV5-6; abundance: .
CDR3nt: TGTGCCAGCAGCTTGGACCTCCAACCACAGGGAGACTATGGCTACACCTTC; CDR3aa: CASSLDLQPQGDYGYTF; len: 17; d_gene: .; j_gene: TRBJ1-2; v_gene: TRBV5-4; abundance: .
CDR3nt: TGTGCCACCCCCTCACCAGGGGGCGATGGCTACACCTTC; CDR3aa: CATPSPGGDGYTF; len: 13; d_gene: TRBD1; j_gene: TRBJ1-2; v_gene: TRBV11-2; abundance: once
CDR3nt: TGTGCCAGCAGCTTGCCTAGCGGGGAGACCCAGTACTTC; CDR3aa: CASSLPSGETQYF; len: 13; d_gene: TRBD2; j_gene: TRBJ2-5; v_gene: TRBV5-4; abundance: .
CDR3nt: TGTGCCAGCAGTTTATATCGGGGGGCGAAGGATGGCTACACCTTC; CDR3aa: CASSLYRGAKDGYTF; len: 15; d_gene: .; j_gene: TRBJ1-2; v_gene: TRBV27; abundance: .
CDR3nt: TGCGCCAGCAGCTTGTTCGGAGGGACTGAAGCTTTCTTT; CDR3aa: CASSLFGGTEAFF; len: 13; d_gene: .; j_gene: TRBJ1-1; v_gene: TRBV5-1; abundance: .
CDR3nt: TGTGCCAGCAGTTTATACGGACAAGAGCAGTACTTC; CDR3aa: CASSLYGQEQYF; len: 12; d_gene: .; j_gene: TRBJ2-7; v_gene: TRBV27; abundance: few
CDR3nt: TGTGCCATCAGAGGACTAGCGGAAACCTACGAGCAGTACTTC; CDR3aa: CAIRGLAETYEQYF; len: 14; d_gene: TRBD2; j_gene: TRBJ2-7; v_gene: TRBV10-3; abundance: .
CDR3nt: TGTGCCAGCTCACCTCTATCGCGAGAGCAGTACTTC; CDR3aa: CASSPLSREQYF; len: 12; d_gene: .; j_gene: TRBJ2-7; v_gene: TRBV18; abundance: .
CDR3nt: TGTGCCAGCAGCCAACTCCGATATAGCTCCTACGAGCAGTACTTC; CDR3aa: CASSQLRYSSYEQYF; len: 15; d_gene: .; j_gene: TRBJ2-7; v_gene: TRBV7-8; abundance: .
CDR3nt: TGCGCCAGCAGCCAAGGTCATTTGCGGGGGACCGGGGAGCTGTTTTTT; CDR3aa: CASSQGHLRGTGELFF; len: 16; d_gene: TRBD2; j_gene: TRBJ2-2; v_gene: TRBV4-1; abundance: .
CDR3nt: TGCAGCGTGGCGGACAGGGGCGGTCAGCCCCAGCATTTT; CDR3aa: CSVADRGGQPQHF; len: 13; d_gene: TRBD1; j_gene: TRBJ1-5; v_gene: TRBV29-1; abundance: few
CDR3nt: TGTGCCAGCAGTGTCGACAGGGGCAATGAGCAGTTCTTC; CDR3aa: CASSVDRGNEQFF; len: 13; d_gene: TRBD1; j_gene: TRBJ2-1; v_gene: TRBV6-4; abundance: .
CDR3nt: TGTGCCAGCAGTCTACTCAACCCCCCCCGGGGAATACTATCCTACGAGCAGTACTTC; CDR3aa: CASSLLNPPRGILSYEQYF; len: 19; d_gene: .; j_gene: TRBJ2-7; v_gene: TRBV27; abundance: .
CDR3nt: TGTGCCAGCAGCGTACCAATTGCGCTGACGGGAGGGCCCAGCTCCTACAATGAGCAGTTCTTC; CDR3aa: CASSVPIALTGGPSSYNEQFF; len: 21; d_gene: TRBD2; j_gene: TRBJ2-1; v_gene: TRBV9; abundance: once
CDR3nt: TGTGCCAGCAGCTTCGGAGGCAGCACCTACGAGCAGTACTTC; CDR3aa: CASSFGGSTYEQYF; len: 14; d_gene: .; j_gene: TRBJ2-7; v_gene: TRBV14; abundance: .
CDR3nt: TGCAGCGTTCGGCTAGCGGTCTACGAGCAGTACTTC; CDR3aa: CSVRLAVYEQYF; len: 12; d_gene: TRBD2; j_gene: TRBJ2-7; v_gene: TRBV29-1; abundance: .
CDR3nt: TGTGCCAGCAGTAGGGGTAACTATGGCTACACCTTC; CDR3aa: CASSRGNYGYTF; len: 12; d_gene: .; j_gene: TRBJ1-2; v_gene: TRBV2; abundance: few